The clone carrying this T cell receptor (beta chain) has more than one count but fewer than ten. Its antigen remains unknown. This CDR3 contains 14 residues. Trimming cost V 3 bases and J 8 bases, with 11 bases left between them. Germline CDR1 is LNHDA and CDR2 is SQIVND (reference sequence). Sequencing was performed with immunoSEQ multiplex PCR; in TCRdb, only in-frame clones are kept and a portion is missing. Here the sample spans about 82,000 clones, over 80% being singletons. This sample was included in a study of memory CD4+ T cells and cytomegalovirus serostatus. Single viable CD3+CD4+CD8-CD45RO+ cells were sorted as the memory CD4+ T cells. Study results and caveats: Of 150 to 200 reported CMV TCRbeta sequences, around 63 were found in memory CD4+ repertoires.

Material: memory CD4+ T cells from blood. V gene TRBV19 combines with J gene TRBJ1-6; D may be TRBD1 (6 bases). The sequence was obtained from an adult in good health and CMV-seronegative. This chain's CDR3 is CASSMTGSYSPLHF. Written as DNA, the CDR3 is TGTGCCAGTAGTATGACAGGATCCTATTCACCCCTCCACTTT.